The 30 T cell receptor beta chains listed next were all sequenced from one sample in a study of blood T cell repertoires in COVID-19. Sequenced by immunoSEQ multiplex PCR; TCRdb stores in-frame clones only, minus some. Of approximately 220,000 clones in the sample, roughly 80% were seen once. Source material: peripheral blood. These receptors were obtained from a woman over 75 with acute or convalescent COVID-19.

The chain links TRBV6-2 or TRBV6-3 to TRBJ1-1; D is ambiguous. Germline CDR1 is MNHEY and CDR2 is SVGEGT. V was shortened by 0 bases and J by 3 bases, with 8 bases between the two germline ends. This CDR3 has 14 amino acids. CDR3 DNA sequence: TGTGCCAGCAGTTACTCGCGGGTTGACACTGAAGCTTTCTTT. This codes for CASSYSRVDTEAFF.

V usage is TRBV5-5 and J usage is TRBJ1-5, with 10 bases matching TRBD1. V lost 0 bases, J lost 7 bases, and 13 bases stayed unmatched. Germline V gene data show CDR1 as SGHKS and CDR2 as YYEKEE (reference sequence). This CDR3 is built from 18 residues. CDR3 sequence reads: CASSLVLRQGARNQPQHF. CDR3 sequence (DNA): TGTGCCAGCAGCTTGGTTCTGAGACAGGGGGCGAGGAACCAGCCCCAGCATTTT.

The chain has TRBV24-1 and TRBJ1-2; TRBD1 agrees at 10 bases. With 5 bases clipped from V and 2 bases from J, the junction kept 1 base outside the gene matches. CDR3 length: 14 amino acids. CDR1 is KGHDR and CDR2 is SFDVKD in the germline V gene. CDR3 protein: CATSATGGNYGYTF. CDR3 coding DNA: TGTGCCACCAGTGCGACAGGGGGCAACTATGGCTACACCTTC.

The chain uses TRBV19 and TRBJ2-7, with TRBD2 matching over 7 bases. This CDR3 has 12 amino acids. Germline-derived CDR1 and CDR2 are LNHDA and SQIVND (reference sequence). J lost 7 bases, V lost 9 bases, and 9 bases had no gene match. This CDR3 reads CARNTGRKEQYF. Here the CDR3 DNA reads TGTGCCAGGAACACCGGGAGGAAAGAGCAGTACTTC. The full variable domain, completed using reference TRBV19 and TRBJ2-7, is DGGITQSPKYLFRKEGQNVTLSCEQNLNHDAMYWYRQDPGQGLRLIYYSQIVNDFQKGDIAEGYSVSREKKESFPLTVTSAQKNPTAFYLCARNTGRKEQYFGPGTRLTVT.

The CDR3 spells CASSLGGTGNSPLHF. The DNA for the CDR3 is TGCGCCAGCAGCTTGGGGGGGACAGGGAATTCACCCCTCCACTTT. V gene TRBV5-1 combines with J gene TRBJ1-6; 9 positions agree with TRBD1. CDR3 length equals 15 residues. With 0 bases clipped from V and 7 bases from J, the junction kept 2 bases outside the gene matches. Germline V gene data show CDR1 as SGHRS and CDR2 as YFSETQ.

The rearrangement joins TRBV5-1 to TRBJ1-2; D is unclear. V gave up 0 bases and J gave up 8 bases, with 11 bases separating them. The CDR3 contains 13 residues. The germline V gene encodes CDR1 SGHRS and CDR2 YFSETQ. CDR3 region: CASSLDLEGGYTF. The CDR3 DNA follows: TGCGCCAGCAGCTTGGACCTGGAGGGAGGCTACACCTTC.

The V and J genes are TRBV18 and TRBJ1-5; D remains unclear. The CDR3 length is 15 residues. From germline, CDR1 is KGHSH and CDR2 LQKENI. V was trimmed by 2 bases and J by 1 base, leaving 9 bases between them. For the CDR3, the DNA is TGTGCCAGCTCACCAGAAGGAGCAAGCAATCAGCCCCAGCATTTT. Its protein is CASSPEGASNQPQHF.

For this clone: A read error may be the cause here, since a much bigger clone is one base away. The same CDR3 can be traced to other DNA sequences in this sample. The chain recombines TRBV30 with TRBJ1-2, with D possibly TRBD1 on 6 matching bases. Germline V gene lookup returns CDR1 GTSNPN and CDR2 SVGIG (reference sequence). The CDR3 is made up of 13 amino acids. The CDR3 protein is CASTAGGPGGYTF. The CDR3 DNA follows: TGCGCCTCCACCGCCGGGGGGCCGGGGGGCTACACCTTC.

This clone was observed once. The gene calls are TRBV5-6 and TRBJ2-7, with a possible D match to TRBD2 (5 bases). Trimming took 4 bases from V and 5 from J, leaving 19 bases between them. This CDR3 contains 15 residues. The germline V gene encodes CDR1 SGHDT and CDR2 YYEEEE. Here the CDR3 DNA reads TGTGCCAGCAGCCCGGACTTTTCCTCCCGAGACGAGCAGTACTTC. Translation: CASSPDFSSRDEQYF.

The V and J genes are TRBV5-4 and TRBJ1-2; tentatively, D is TRBD1 (6 bases). V dropped 5 bases and J dropped 4 bases, with 21 bases sitting between them. This CDR3 comprises 16 residues. Germline assignment: CDR1 SGHNT and CDR2 YYREEE (reference sequence). CDR3 coding DNA: TGTGCCAGCAGGAACGGGGGGGCGACGAAAATCTATGGCTACACCTTC. Translation: CASRNGGATKIYGYTF. The whole variable domain, filled in from reference TRBV5-4 and TRBJ1-2, reads ETGVTQSPTHLIKTRGQQVTLRCSSQSGHNTVSWYQQALGQGPQFIFQYYREEENGRGNFPPRFSGLQFPNYSSELNVNALELDDSALYLCASRNGGATKIYGYTFGSGTRLTVV.

This rearrangement joins TRBV5-4 to TRBJ2-3; 11 bases are a match to TRBD2. Trimming took 6 bases from V and 0 from J; bases not matched to a gene: 6. Germline V gene sequence: CDR1 SGHNT, CDR2 YYREEE (reference sequence). The CDR3 contains 16 residues. As DNA, the CDR3 is TGTGCCAGCACTTTGGGACTAGCGGTTAGCACAGATACGCAGTATTTT. Its translation: CASTLGLAVSTDTQYF.

This clone was picked up one time. V gene TRBV5-1 combines with J gene TRBJ1-1; 7 bases align to TRBD1. The CDR3 is 14 amino acids. Germline values: CDR1 SGHRS, CDR2 YFSETQ. Unmatched junction bases numbered 6, after V lost 4 bases and J lost 3 bases. This chain's CDR3 is CASSTGQADTEAFF. CDR3 DNA sequence: TGCGCCAGCAGCACAGGACAGGCAGACACTGAAGCTTTCTTT.

V and J are TRBV19 and TRBJ1-1, with a weak D call TRBD1 (5 bases). Germline assignment: CDR1 LNHDA and CDR2 SQIVND (reference sequence). CDR3 length: 13 amino acids. V was cut by 3 bases and J by 5 bases, with 10 bases left in between. The CDR3 sequence: CASSMQGRTEAFF. The DNA for the CDR3 is TGTGCCAGTAGTATGCAGGGAAGAACTGAAGCTTTCTTT.

The sample holds many counts of this clone. The gene calls are TRBV4-3 and TRBJ2-1; 8 bases match TRBD2. CDR1 is LGHNA, CDR2 YSLEER, per germline. This CDR3 comprises 15 residues. The ends lost 0 bases at V and 8 bases at J; junction bases unmatched: 6. CDR3 nucleotide sequence: TGCGCCAGCAGCCAAGACGGGACTAGGTTCGATGAGCAGTTCTTC. It yields the protein CASSQDGTRFDEQFF.

J is TRBJ2-7 and V is TRBV18; the match to TRBD2 covers 10 bases. The germline CDR1 and CDR2 sequences are KGHSH and LQKENI. There are 14 residues in the CDR3. J was trimmed by 2 bases and V by 3 bases; bases with no gene match: 1. CDR3 loop: CASSPLAGAYEQYF. CDR3 DNA: TGTGCCAGCTCACCCCTAGCGGGGGCCTACGAGCAGTACTTC.

This sequence joins TRBV28 and TRBJ2-6; 10 bases agree with TRBD2. This CDR3 is 15 amino acids long. V was clipped by 8 bases and J by 4 bases; unmatched bases: 5. Germline values: CDR1 MDHEN, CDR2 SYDVKM. The CDR3 DNA sequence: TGTGCCAGCGGAAGCGGGGGGGCCGGGGCCAACGTCCTGACTTTC. Translating gives CASGSGGAGANVLTF.

V and J are TRBV7-2 and TRBJ2-3, with D tentatively TRBD2 (6 bases). Germline assignment: CDR1 SGHTA and CDR2 FQGNSA. The CDR3 is made up of 15 amino acids. Trimming cost V 3 bases and J 5 bases, with 15 bases left between them. CDR3: CASSLLPLARDTQYF. The CDR3 nucleotides read TGTGCCAGCAGCTTGTTACCACTAGCTAGAGATACGCAGTATTTT. The whole variable domain, filled in from reference TRBV7-2 and TRBJ2-3, reads GAGVSQSPSNKVTEKGKDVELRCDPISGHTALYWYRQSLGQGLEFLIYFQGNSAPDKSGLPSDRFSAERTGGSVSTLTIQRTQQEDSAVYLCASSLLPLARDTQYFGPGTRLTVL.

The V gene is TRBV7-9, the J gene TRBJ2-5; 12 bases match TRBD2. After removal of 4 bases from V and 4 bases from J, the junction contained 4 bases not matched to a gene. The CDR3 spans 15 residues. The germline CDR1 and CDR2 sequences are SEHNR and FQNEAQ (reference sequence). CDR3 sequence: CASSSSGGAGETQYF. The CDR3 bases are TGTGCCAGCAGCTCTAGCGGGGGGGCCGGAGAGACCCAGTACTTC.

The chain couples TRBV19 to TRBJ1-4, with TRBD1 identical over 7 bases. Germline lookup yields CDR1 LNHDA and CDR2 SQIVND (reference sequence). Trimming at V came to 1 base and at J to 5 bases, leaving 4 bases not matched to a gene. This CDR3 comprises 15 residues. CDR3 protein: CASSIVGGSNEKLFF. The CDR3 nucleotides read TGTGCCAGTAGTATAGTAGGGGGCTCAAATGAAAAACTGTTTTTT.

The CDR3 sequence is CASSERLQRGVYEQYF. The CDR3 DNA reads as TGTGCCAGTAGTGAGAGACTTCAGCGGGGGGTCTACGAGCAGTACTTC. The chain combines TRBV19 with TRBJ2-7; 9 bases map to TRBD2. Germline loops: CDR1 LNHDA, CDR2 SQIVND (reference sequence). V lost 5 bases to trimming and J lost 3 bases; unmatched junction nucleotides: 11. The CDR3 covers 16 residues.

The chain recombines TRBV30 with TRBJ1-2; 12 bases line up with TRBD1. Per the germline V gene, CDR1 is GTSNPN and CDR2 is SVGIG (reference sequence). The CDR3 is 13 residues long. With V trimmed by 7 bases and J by 4 bases, 4 bases remained unmatched. The CDR3 DNA sequence: TGTGCCTCGGGACAGGGGGCACTCTATGGCTACACCTTC. This translates into CASGQGALYGYTF.

The chain uses TRBV19 and TRBJ2-2, with D unresolved. CDR1 and CDR2 (germline): LNHDA, SQIVND (reference sequence). The V end lost 7 bases, the J end lost 6 bases, and 15 bases lay between the germline ends. The CDR3 is 14 amino acids. CDR3 loop: CASIADVRPGELFF. The CDR3 DNA reads as TGTGCCAGTATAGCCGATGTCCGGCCCGGGGAGCTGTTTTTT.

The chain is built from TRBV30 and TRBJ2-3, with TRBD1 matching over 7 bases. With 3 bases clipped from V and 6 bases from J, the junction kept 6 bases outside the gene matches. Germline V gene lookup returns CDR1 GTSNPN and CDR2 SVGIG (reference sequence). This CDR3 is 13 amino acids long. CDR3 in amino acids: CAWSKGARDTQYF. The CDR3 DNA reads TGTGCCTGGAGCAAGGGGGCGAGGGATACGCAGTATTTT.

This sequence joins TRBV30 and TRBJ2-1; 8 bases align to TRBD2. Losses at the gene ends were 4 bases for V and 3 bases for J; bases not matched to a gene: 8. The CDR3 loop spans 15 amino acids. Germline V gene data show CDR1 as GTSNPN and CDR2 as SVGIG (reference sequence). The CDR3: CAWIDGGTSYNEQFF. In nucleotides, the CDR3 is TGTGCCTGGATCGACGGGGGGACTAGCTACAATGAGCAGTTCTTC.

The V call is TRBV2, the J call TRBJ2-3; D uncertain. The germline V and J ends were trimmed by 4 bases and 6 bases, with 11 bases remaining between them. The CDR3 runs 13 residues. Germline V CDR1 and CDR2: SNHLY, FYNNEI. DNA for the CDR3: TGTGCCAGCAGTGCCCCGGCGGTTGATACGCAGTATTTT. Its protein product is CASSAPAVDTQYF.

V is TRBV14 and J is TRBJ1-6, with TRBD1 identical over 7 bases. This CDR3 is 16 amino acids long. V dropped 2 bases and J dropped 8; count of bases not matched to a gene: 9. CDR1 SGHDN and CDR2 FVKESK come from the germline V gene. CDR3 bases: TGTGCCAGCAGCCAAAACCCGGGACAGAGGCATTCACCCCTCCACTTT. Translated, it gives CASSQNPGQRHSPLHF.

V is TRBV6-5 and J is TRBJ1-6; 8 bases fit TRBD1. With V trimmed by 0 bases and J by 8 bases, 3 bases remained unmatched. Germline-derived CDR1 and CDR2 are MNHEY and SVGAGI. The CDR3 runs 15 residues. CDR3 DNA sequence: TGTGCCAGCAGTTACTCTGGGACAGGCTATTCACCCCTCCACTTT. Amino acid sequence: CASSYSGTGYSPLHF.

A remark on this clone: The junction does not match germline at one end; this may be a read error. The chain employs TRBV7-7 and TRBJ2-6; 7 bases map to TRBD1. The CDR3 consists of 16 residues. From germline, CDR1 is SSHAT and CDR2 FNYEAQ (reference sequence). The CDR3: CASSTGTVSGANVLTF. As DNA, the CDR3 is TGTGCTAGCAGCACTGGGACAGTCTCTGGGGCCAACGTCCTGACTTTC. The variable domain in full, with the rest retrieved from reference TRBV7-7 and TRBJ2-6, is GAGVSQSPRYKVTKRGQDVTLRCDPISSHATLYWYQQALGQGPEFLTYFNYEAQPDKSGLPSDRFSAERPEGSISTLTIQRTEQRDSAMYRCASSTGTVSGANVLTFGAGSRLTVL.

The chain links TRBV28 to TRBJ2-6; 8 bases are shared with TRBD1. Germline V gives CDR1 MDHEN, CDR2 SYDVKM. Trimming removed 8 bases from V and 0 bases from J; junction bases left unmatched: 12. This CDR3 spans 18 amino acids. The CDR3 loop reads CASLRTGTGHSGANVLTF. The CDR3 bases are TGTGCCAGCCTGCGTACCGGGACAGGCCACTCTGGGGCCAACGTCCTGACTTTC.

This chain links TRBV19 with TRBJ2-1; TRBD2 aligns across 7 bases. V lost 7 bases and J lost 6; bases outside the gene matches: 6. The CDR3 loop spans 13 amino acids. Per germline, CDR1 LNHDA and CDR2 SQIVND (reference sequence). CDR3 DNA sequence: TGTGCCAGTACCGAGACTAGCCCCAATGAGCAGTTCTTC. This gives the protein CASTETSPNEQFF.